Each of the 18 T cell receptor beta chains below was sequenced from the same sample in a study of breast tumors, draining lymph nodes, adjacent tissues (dated by TCRdb to about 2016). Receptor libraries were prepared by multiplex PCR. The reads were generated on an Illumina HiSeq 2000. TCRdb reanalyzed the raw reads on its own, using fastp at Q25 for trimming and MiXCR for clone calling, and kept in-frame beta chains. Rows merge per CDR3 protein into single entries with the most common DNA and genes. The sample table shows 30,000 to 40,000 distinct CDR3 sequences, and roughly 36% are seen once. Of the sample, roughly 10% is held by the ten largest clones. Material: breast tumor tissue. The origin of the receptors is a female donor with breast cancer. Some clones in this sample may be carry-over from other donors' samples.

This clonotype was seen many times. Here the CDR3 DNA reads TGTGCCAGCAACGGGCCGGGACAGGGAGGCTACACCTTC. It specifies CASNGPGQGGYTF. This sequence joins TRBV5-6 and TRBJ1-2; the match to TRBD1 covers 9 bases. The V gene's germline CDR1 is SGHDT and CDR2 YYEEEE. With V trimmed by 6 bases and J by 8 bases, 8 bases remained unmatched. The CDR3 totals 13 residues.

Turning to this clonotype: Just one base apart from a much larger clone, this may be a read error. V usage is TRBV9 and J usage is TRBJ2-2; maybe TRBD2 (6 bases). CDR3 length: 16 amino acids. Germline V lookup: CDR1 SGDLS, CDR2 YYNGEE. The CDR3 DNA reads TGTGCCAGCCGCGTAGGTGGTAGCGGTTCCACCGGGGAGCTGTTTTTT. Its protein is CASRVGGSGSTGELFF.

This clonotype was detected ten times or more. This sequence joins TRBV5-4 and TRBJ2-7; D possibly corresponds to TRBD1 (6 bases). Germline-derived CDR1 and CDR2 are SGHNT and YYREEE (reference sequence). The CDR3 contains 14 residues. V shed 4 bases and J shed 2 bases, with 13 bases lying between them. The CDR3 nucleotides read TGTGCCAGCAGCCTGGACAGATCCACCTACGAGCAGTACTTC. This translates into CASSLDRSTYEQYF.

The chain has TRBV7-8 and TRBJ2-2; 10 nucleotides align to TRBD2. J lost 1 base, V lost 1 base, and 15 bases had no gene match. The CDR3 runs 21 residues. Germline V gene data show CDR1 as SGHVS and CDR2 as FQNEAQ. DNA of the CDR3: TGTGCCAGCAGCTTAGAGACGCGATGGCTAGCGGGAGTCGGGAACACCGGGGAGCTGTTTTTT. Translated: CASSLETRWLAGVGNTGELFF.

Comment on this clonotype: The CDR3 ends on some other residue instead of the conserved phenylalanine or tryptophan, so this is likely a read error. The rearrangement joins TRBV5-1 to TRBJ1-4; no clear D gene. The CDR3 sequence is 14 residues long. The V gene's germline CDR1 is SGHRS and CDR2 YFSETQ. The germline V and J ends were trimmed by 0 bases and 3 bases, with 6 bases remaining between them. Written as DNA, the CDR3 is TGCGCCAGCAGCTTGGGCGGGGCTAATGAAAAACTGTTTCTT. Residues: CASSLGGANEKLFL.

This clonotype has a single count. The chain combines TRBV5-1 with TRBJ2-2; no clear D. Germline loops: CDR1 SGHRS, CDR2 YFSETQ. The CDR3 is 16 amino acids. Trimming took off 2 bases at V and 0 bases at J, with 11 bases between the two ends. The chain's CDR3 is CASSLRQKANTGELFF. As DNA, the CDR3 is TGCGCCAGCAGCTTAAGGCAGAAAGCGAACACCGGGGAGCTGTTTTTT.

The CDR3 loop reads CAISETSGGTETQYF. CDR3 nucleotides: TGTGCCATCAGTGAGACTAGCGGGGGAACGGAGACCCAGTACTTC. The rearrangement joins TRBV10-3 to TRBJ2-5, with 11 bases lining up with TRBD2. Losses at the gene ends were 2 bases for V and 5 bases for J; bases not matched to a gene: 4. CDR1 is ENHRY, CDR2 SYGVKD, per germline. This CDR3 contains 15 residues.

On this clonotype: Given a much more abundant clone one base away, this may be a read error. V gene TRBV19 combines with J gene TRBJ2-3; D assignment may be TRBD1 or TRBD2 (6 bases each). Germline CDR1 LNHDA, CDR2 SQIVND (reference sequence). This CDR3 is 16 amino acids long. In DNA form, the CDR3 reads TGTGCCGGTAGTTTCCCCTCGGGGGCCGGCACAGATACGCAGTATTTT. Translated: CAGSFPSGAGTDTQYF. Combining the CDR3 with reference TRBV19 and TRBJ2-3 gives the whole variable domain DGGITQSPKYLFRKEGQNVTLSCEQNLNHDAMYWYRQDPGQGLRLIYYSQIVNDFQKGDIAEGYSVSREKKESFPLTVTSAQKNPTAFYLCAGSFPSGAGTDTQYFGPGTRLTVL.

This clonotype has a count of ten or more. The chain combines TRBV29-1 with TRBJ2-3, with TRBD1 matching 8 bases. Per the germline V gene, CDR1 is SQVTM and CDR2 is ANQGSEA. This CDR3 has 13 residues. V shed 4 bases and J 6 bases; nucleotides not matched to a gene: 6. DNA of the CDR3: TGCAGCGTTGGAGACAGGGGATGGGATACGCAGTATTTT. Protein sequence: CSVGDRGWDTQYF.

This clonotype was detected ten times or more. The chain links TRBV6-6 to TRBJ2-2; D remains unclear. This CDR3 contains 11 residues. Germline CDR1 MNHNY, CDR2 SVGAGI (reference sequence). V was shortened by 5 bases and J by 4 bases, with 2 bases between the two germline ends. As DNA, the CDR3 is TGTGCCAGCAGTCTCACCGGGGAGCTGTTTTTT. Amino acids: CASSLTGELFF.

A note on this clonotype: A read error may explain this, as a much larger clone is one base away. J is TRBJ2-1 and V is TRBV6-1; 11 nucleotides align to TRBD2. In germline, CDR1 is MNHNS, CDR2 SASEGT. The CDR3 loop spans 17 amino acids. The CDR3 sequence is CASSEVLGLAVYNEPFF. DNA for the CDR3: TGTGCCAGCAGTGAGGTATTGGGACTAGCGGTTTACAATGAGCCGTTCTTC.

The V and J genes are TRBV5-6 and TRBJ2-2; a possible D gene is TRBD1 (6 bases). The CDR3 extends over 16 amino acids. V was pared by 0 bases and J by 5 bases, with 14 bases between. Germline V gene sequence: CDR1 SGHDT, CDR2 YYEEEE. The CDR3 coding sequence is TGTGCCAGCAGCTTGGGATACAGGGTGGGAACCGGGGAGCTGTTTTTT. Translation gives CASSLGYRVGTGELFF.

The sample holds many counts of this clonotype. V usage is TRBV29-1 and J usage is TRBJ1-2, with a weak D call TRBD1 (5 bases). The CDR3 consists of 14 residues. Deletions cut 3 bases from V and 8 bases from J, with 19 bases between. Germline CDR1 reads SQVTM; CDR2 reads ANQGSEA. The CDR3 region has the DNA TGCAGCGTTGACGGGGTCGGGACCGGAGGAGGCTACACCTTC. It yields the protein CSVDGVGTGGGYTF.

Worth noting for this clonotype: This may be a read error: a much more frequent sequence differs by one nucleotide. The chain combines TRBV5-4 with TRBJ2-3, with TRBD2 matching 8 bases. The V gene's germline CDR1 is SGHNT and CDR2 YYREEE (reference sequence). Germline trimming cut 4 bases from V and 8 bases from J; bases unmatched to any gene: 15. CDR3 length: 16 residues. CDR3 sequence (DNA): TGTGCCAGCAGCCCCACTAGCGGTGCCGGCGCAGGTACGCAGTATTTT. It is translated as CASSPTSGAGAGTQYF.

A note on this clonotype: A much larger clone differs from this one at a single base, so this may be a read error. The chain combines TRBV5-8 with TRBJ1-6; no definite D call. Germline assignment: CDR1 SGHTS and CDR2 YDEGEE. This CDR3 is built from 15 residues. Here the CDR3 reads CASSGRLWNNPPLHF. The CDR3 nucleotides are TGTGCCAGCAGCGGGAGACTTTGGAATAATCCACCCCTCCACTTT.

As to this clonotype: This may come from a read error, since a much larger clone is one base off. The chain carries TRBV4-1 and TRBJ2-7; D may correspond to TRBD1 or TRBD2 (6 bases each). The CDR3 loop spans 15 amino acids. The germline V gene encodes CDR1 MGHRA and CDR2 YSYEKL. The CDR3 sequence is CASSQSPGGPYGQYF. The DNA for the CDR3 is TGCGCCAGCAGCCAATCCCCCGGGGGCCCCTACGGGCAGTACTTC.

This chain joins TRBV24-1 and TRBJ1-1; TRBD1 aligns across 8 bases. Germline CDR1 is KGHDR and CDR2 is SFDVKD. Unmatched junction bases numbered 10, after V lost 5 bases and J lost 12 bases. CDR3 length: 13 amino acids. The CDR3 region is CATSARDRGTTFF. CDR3 DNA sequence: TGTGCCACCAGTGCCCGAGACAGGGGAACTACTTTCTTT.

This clonotype came up a few times. The chain recombines TRBV24-1 with TRBJ1-6; possibly TRBD1 for D (5 bases). CDR1 and CDR2 from the germline V gene are KGHDR and SFDVKD. This CDR3 region has 13 residues. Trimming took 5 bases from V and 8 from J, leaving 9 bases between them. The CDR3 loop reads CATSAGGYSPLHF. In DNA form, the CDR3 reads TGTGCCACCAGTGCTGGGGGATATTCACCCCTCCACTTT.